The source of this TCR beta chain is a study of pediatric ulcerative colitis. The rectum was sampled with one to two pinch biopsies at colonoscopy. V was cut by 8 bases and J by 6 bases, with 11 bases left in between. The CDR3 consists of 11 residues. CDR1 and CDR2 (germline): MNHEY, SVGAGI. Each sample received Survey-level depth of up to 500,000 reads. This table comes from immunoSEQ multiplex PCR, and its TCRdb copy is limited to in-frame clones, with some not included. Found here are some 37,000 clones, around 73% of them singletons; the top ten hold 0.74%. What was sequenced was gut tissue. This clonotype originated in a boy between 10 and 17 years old with moderate ulcerative colitis. V usage is TRBV6-5 and J usage is TRBJ2-7, with unresolved D. DNA for the CDR3: TGTGCCAGCCGGTCCTCGGTCGAGCAGTACTTC. Translation gives CASRSSVEQYF.